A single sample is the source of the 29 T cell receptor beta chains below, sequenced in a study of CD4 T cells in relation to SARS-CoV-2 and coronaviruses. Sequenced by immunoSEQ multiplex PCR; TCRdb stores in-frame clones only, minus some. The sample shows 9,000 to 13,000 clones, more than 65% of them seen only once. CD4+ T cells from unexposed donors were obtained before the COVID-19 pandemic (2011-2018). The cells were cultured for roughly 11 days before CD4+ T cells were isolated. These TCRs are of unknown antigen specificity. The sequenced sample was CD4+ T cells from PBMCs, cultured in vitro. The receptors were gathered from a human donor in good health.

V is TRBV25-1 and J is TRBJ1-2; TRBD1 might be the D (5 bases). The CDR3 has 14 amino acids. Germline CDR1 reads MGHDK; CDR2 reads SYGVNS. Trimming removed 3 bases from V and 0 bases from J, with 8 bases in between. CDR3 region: CASSDQGPNYGYTF. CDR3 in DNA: TGTGCCAGCAGTGACCAGGGCCCTAACTATGGCTACACCTTC.

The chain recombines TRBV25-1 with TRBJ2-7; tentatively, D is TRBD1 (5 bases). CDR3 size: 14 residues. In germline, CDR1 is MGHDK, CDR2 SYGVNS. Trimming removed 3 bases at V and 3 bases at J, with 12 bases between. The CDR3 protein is CASSEWGADYEQYF. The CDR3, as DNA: TGTGCCAGCAGTGAGTGGGGCGCCGACTACGAGCAGTACTTC.

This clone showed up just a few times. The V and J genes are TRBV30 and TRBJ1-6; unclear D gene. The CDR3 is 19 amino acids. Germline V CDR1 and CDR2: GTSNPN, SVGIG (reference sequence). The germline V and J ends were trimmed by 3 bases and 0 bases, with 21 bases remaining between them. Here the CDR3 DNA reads TGTGCCTGGAGCCAGGACCTATCGAGGCTGGGCTCCTATAATTCACCCCTCCACTTT. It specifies CAWSQDLSRLGSYNSPLHF. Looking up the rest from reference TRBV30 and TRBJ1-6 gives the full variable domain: SQTIHQWPATLVQPVGSPLSLECTVEGTSNPNLYWYRQAAGRGLQLLFYSVGIGQISSEVPQNLSASRPQDRQFILSSKKLLLSDSGFYLCAWSQDLSRLGSYNSPLHFGNGTRLTVT.

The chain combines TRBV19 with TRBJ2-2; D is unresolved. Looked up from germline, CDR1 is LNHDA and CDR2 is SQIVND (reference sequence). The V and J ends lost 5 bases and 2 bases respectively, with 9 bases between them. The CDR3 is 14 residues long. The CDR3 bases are TGTGCCAGTAGTGCCACCATAAACACCGGGGAGCTGTTTTTT. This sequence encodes CASSATINTGELFF.

CDR3 DNA: TGTGCCAGCAGCGTAGGGGGGGCGATGGGAAACACCATATATTTT. As protein: CASSVGGAMGNTIYF. The chain couples TRBV9 to TRBJ1-3; weak D call: TRBD1 (6 bases). The CDR3 has 15 residues. V was trimmed by 0 bases and J by 4 bases, leaving 11 bases between them. The germline gives CDR1 SGDLS, CDR2 YYNGEE.

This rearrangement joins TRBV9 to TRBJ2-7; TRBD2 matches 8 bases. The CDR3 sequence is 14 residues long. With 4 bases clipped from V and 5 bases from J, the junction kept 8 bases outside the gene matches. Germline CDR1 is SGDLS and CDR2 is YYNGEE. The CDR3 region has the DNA TGTGCCAGCAGCATTGGACTAGCTCCCAACGAGCAGTACTTC. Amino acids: CASSIGLAPNEQYF.

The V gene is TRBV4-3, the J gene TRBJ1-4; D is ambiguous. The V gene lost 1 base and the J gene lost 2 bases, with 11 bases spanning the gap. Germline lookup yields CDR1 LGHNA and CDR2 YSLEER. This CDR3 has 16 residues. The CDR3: CASSQGERTTNEKLFF. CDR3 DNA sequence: TGCGCCAGCAGCCAAGGGGAACGGACGACTAATGAAAAACTGTTTTTT.

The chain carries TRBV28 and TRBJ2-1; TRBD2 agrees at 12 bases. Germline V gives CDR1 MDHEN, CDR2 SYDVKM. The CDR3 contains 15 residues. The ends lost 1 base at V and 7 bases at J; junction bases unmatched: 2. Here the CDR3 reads CASSLSGTSGNEQFF. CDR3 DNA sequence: TGTGCCAGCAGTTTATCCGGGACTAGCGGGAATGAGCAGTTCTTC.

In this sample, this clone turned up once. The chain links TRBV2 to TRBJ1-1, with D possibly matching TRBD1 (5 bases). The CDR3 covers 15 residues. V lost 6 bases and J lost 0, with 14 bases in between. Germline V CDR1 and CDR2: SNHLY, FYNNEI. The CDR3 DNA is TGTGCCAGCAGCCCGACAGTGACCGTGAACACTGAAGCTTTCTTT. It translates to CASSPTVTVNTEAFF. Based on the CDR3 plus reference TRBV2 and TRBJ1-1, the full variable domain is EPEVTQTPSHQVTQMGQEVILRCVPISNHLYFYWYRQILGQKVEFLVSFYNNEISEKSEIFDDQFSVERPDGSNFTLKIRSTKLEDSAMYFCASSPTVTVNTEAFFGQGTRLTVV.

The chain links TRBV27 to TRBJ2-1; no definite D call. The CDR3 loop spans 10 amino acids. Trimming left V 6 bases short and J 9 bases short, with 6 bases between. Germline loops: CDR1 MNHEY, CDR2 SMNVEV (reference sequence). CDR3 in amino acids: CASRYIEQFF. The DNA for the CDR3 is TGTGCCAGCAGGTATATTGAGCAGTTCTTC.

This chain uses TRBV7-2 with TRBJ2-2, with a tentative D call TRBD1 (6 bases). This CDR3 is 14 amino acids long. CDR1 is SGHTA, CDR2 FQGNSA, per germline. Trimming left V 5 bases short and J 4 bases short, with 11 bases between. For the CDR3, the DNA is TGTGCCAGCAGCCCGGGGACAACCACCGGGGAGCTGTTTTTT. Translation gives CASSPGTTTGELFF.

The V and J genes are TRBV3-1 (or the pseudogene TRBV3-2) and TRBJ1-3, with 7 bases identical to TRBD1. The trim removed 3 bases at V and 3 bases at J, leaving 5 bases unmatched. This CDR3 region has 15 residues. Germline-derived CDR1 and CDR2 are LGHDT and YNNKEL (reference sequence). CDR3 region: CASSQPTGFGNTIYF. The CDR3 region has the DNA TGTGCCAGCAGCCAGCCGACAGGGTTTGGAAACACCATATATTTT.

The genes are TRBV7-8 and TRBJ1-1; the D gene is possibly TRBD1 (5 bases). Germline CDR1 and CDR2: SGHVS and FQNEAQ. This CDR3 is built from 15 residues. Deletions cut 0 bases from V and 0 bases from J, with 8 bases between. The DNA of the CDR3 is TGTGCCAGCAGCTTAGCCAGGGTGGTGAACACTGAAGCTTTCTTT. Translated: CASSLARVVNTEAFF. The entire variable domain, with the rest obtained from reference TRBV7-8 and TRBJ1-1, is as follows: GAGVSQSPRYKVAKRGQDVALRCDPISGHVSLFWYQQALGQGPEFLTYFQNEAQLDKSGLPSDRFFAERPEGSVSTLKIQRTQQEDSAVYLCASSLARVVNTEAFFGQGTRLTVV.

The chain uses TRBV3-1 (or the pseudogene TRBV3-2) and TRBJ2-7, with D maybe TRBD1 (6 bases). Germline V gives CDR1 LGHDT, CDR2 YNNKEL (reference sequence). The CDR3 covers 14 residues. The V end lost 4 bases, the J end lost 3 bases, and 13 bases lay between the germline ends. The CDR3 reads CASSPPGQVYEQYF. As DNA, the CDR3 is TGTGCCAGCAGCCCGCCGGGACAAGTCTACGAGCAGTACTTC.

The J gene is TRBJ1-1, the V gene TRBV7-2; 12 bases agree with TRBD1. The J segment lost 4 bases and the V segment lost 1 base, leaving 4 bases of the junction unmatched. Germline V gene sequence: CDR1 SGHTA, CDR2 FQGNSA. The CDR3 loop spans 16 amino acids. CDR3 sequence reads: CASSLGDRGRGTEAFF. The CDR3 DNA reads TGTGCCAGCAGCTTAGGGGACAGGGGGCGCGGCACTGAAGCTTTCTTT.

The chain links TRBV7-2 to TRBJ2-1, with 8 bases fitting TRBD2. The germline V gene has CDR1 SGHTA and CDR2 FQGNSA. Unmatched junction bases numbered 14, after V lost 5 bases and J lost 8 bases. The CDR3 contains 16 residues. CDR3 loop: CASSLRGLGGAHEQFF. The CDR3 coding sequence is TGTGCCAGCAGCCTACGGGGCCTCGGGGGGGCACATGAGCAGTTCTTC.

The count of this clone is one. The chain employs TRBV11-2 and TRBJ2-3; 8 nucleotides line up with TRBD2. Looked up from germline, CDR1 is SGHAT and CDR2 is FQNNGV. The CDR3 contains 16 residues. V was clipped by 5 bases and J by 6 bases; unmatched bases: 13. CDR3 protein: CASSGNSGGVRDTQYF. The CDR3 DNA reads TGTGCCAGCAGCGGAAACAGCGGGGGAGTTCGGGATACGCAGTATTTT.

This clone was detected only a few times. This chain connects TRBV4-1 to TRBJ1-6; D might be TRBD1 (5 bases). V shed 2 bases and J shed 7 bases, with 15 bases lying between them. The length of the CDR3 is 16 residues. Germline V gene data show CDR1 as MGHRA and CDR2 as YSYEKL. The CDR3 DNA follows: TGCGCCAGCAGCCAACCGACCGGGACCAGAAATTCACCCCTCCACTTT. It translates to CASSQPTGTRNSPLHF.

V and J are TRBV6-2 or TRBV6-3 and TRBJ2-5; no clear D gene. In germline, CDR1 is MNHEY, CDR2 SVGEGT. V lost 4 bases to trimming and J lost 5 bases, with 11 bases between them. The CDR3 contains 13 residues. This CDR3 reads CASSWVPRETQYF. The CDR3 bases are TGTGCCAGCAGTTGGGTACCTCGGGAGACCCAGTACTTC.

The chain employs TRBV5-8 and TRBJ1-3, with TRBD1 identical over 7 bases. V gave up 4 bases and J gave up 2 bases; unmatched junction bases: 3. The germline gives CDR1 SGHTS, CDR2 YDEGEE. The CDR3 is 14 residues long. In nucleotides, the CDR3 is TGTGCCAGCAGCGGGGGGACAGCTGGAAACACCATATATTTT. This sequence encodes CASSGGTAGNTIYF.

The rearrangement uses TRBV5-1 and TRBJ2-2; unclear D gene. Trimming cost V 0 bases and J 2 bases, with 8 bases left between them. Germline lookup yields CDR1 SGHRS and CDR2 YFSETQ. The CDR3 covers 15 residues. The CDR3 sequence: CASSLDGLNTGELFF. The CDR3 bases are TGCGCCAGCAGCTTGGACGGGCTCAACACCGGGGAGCTGTTTTTT.

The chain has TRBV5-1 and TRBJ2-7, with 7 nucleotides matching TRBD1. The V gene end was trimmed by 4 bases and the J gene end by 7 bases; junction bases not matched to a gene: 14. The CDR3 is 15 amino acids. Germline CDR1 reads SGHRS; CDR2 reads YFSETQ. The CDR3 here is CASSQIDREGGEQYF. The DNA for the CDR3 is TGCGCCAGCAGCCAAATCGACAGGGAAGGCGGAGAGCAGTACTTC.

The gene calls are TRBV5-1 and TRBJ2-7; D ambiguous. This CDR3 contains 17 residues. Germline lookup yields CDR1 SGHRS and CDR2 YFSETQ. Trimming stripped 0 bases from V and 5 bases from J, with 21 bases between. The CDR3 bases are TGCGCCAGCAGCTTGGGAGTAGCCACACCAATGCCCAACGAGCAGTACTTC. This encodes CASSLGVATPMPNEQYF.

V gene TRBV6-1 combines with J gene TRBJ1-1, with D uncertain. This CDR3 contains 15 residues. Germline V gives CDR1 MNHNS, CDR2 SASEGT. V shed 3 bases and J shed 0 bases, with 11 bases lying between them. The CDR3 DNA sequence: TGTGCCAGCAGTGACCTGGGCAGAATGAACACTGAAGCTTTCTTT. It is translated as CASSDLGRMNTEAFF.

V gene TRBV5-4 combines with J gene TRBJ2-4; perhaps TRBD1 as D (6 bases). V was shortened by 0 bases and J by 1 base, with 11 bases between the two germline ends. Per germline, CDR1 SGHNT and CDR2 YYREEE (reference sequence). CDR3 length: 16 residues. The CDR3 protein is CASSLDRVAAKNIQYF. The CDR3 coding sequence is TGTGCCAGCAGCTTGGACAGGGTTGCGGCCAAAAACATTCAGTACTTC.

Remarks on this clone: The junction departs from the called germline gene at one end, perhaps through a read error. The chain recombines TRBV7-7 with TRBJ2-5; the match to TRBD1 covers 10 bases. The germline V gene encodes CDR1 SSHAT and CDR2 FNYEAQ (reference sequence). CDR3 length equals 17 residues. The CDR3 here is CASSLGTPGQGRETQYF. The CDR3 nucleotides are TGTGCTAGCAGCTTAGGGACACCGGGACAGGGGCGGGAGACCCAGTACTTC.

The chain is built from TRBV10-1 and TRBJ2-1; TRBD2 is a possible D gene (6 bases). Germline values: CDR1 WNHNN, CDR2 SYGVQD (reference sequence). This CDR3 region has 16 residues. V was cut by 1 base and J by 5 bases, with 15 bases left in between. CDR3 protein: CASSELPGEVHNEQFF. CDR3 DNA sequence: TGCGCCAGCAGTGAGTTGCCCGGGGAGGTGCACAATGAGCAGTTCTTC.

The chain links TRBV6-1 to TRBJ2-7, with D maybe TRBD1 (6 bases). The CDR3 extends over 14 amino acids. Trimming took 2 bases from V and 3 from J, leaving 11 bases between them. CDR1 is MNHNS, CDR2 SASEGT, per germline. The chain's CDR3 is CASSEILGGYEQYF. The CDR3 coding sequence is TGTGCCAGCAGTGAAATACTAGGGGGCTACGAGCAGTACTTC.

Here the CDR3 reads CASSSFSGNPYEQYF. CDR3 coding DNA: TGCGCCAGCAGCTCCTTTAGCGGGAACCCCTACGAGCAGTACTTC. V gene TRBV4-1 combines with J gene TRBJ2-7; 8 bases align to TRBD2. Germline V CDR1 and CDR2: MGHRA, YSYEKL. This CDR3 has 15 residues. Trimming at V came to 5 bases and at J to 2 bases, leaving 8 bases not matched to a gene.